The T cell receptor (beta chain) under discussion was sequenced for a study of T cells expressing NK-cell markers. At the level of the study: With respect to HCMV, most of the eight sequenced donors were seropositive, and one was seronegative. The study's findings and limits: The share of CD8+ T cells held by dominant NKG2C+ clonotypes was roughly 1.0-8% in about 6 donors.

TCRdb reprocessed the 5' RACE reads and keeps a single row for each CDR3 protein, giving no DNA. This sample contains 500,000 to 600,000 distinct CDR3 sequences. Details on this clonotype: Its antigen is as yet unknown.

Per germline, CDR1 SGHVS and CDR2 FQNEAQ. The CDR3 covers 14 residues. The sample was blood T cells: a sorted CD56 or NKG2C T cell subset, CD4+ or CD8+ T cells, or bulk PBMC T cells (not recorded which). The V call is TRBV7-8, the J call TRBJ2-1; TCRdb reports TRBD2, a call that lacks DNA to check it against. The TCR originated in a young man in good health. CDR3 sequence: CASSSGTRINEQFF.